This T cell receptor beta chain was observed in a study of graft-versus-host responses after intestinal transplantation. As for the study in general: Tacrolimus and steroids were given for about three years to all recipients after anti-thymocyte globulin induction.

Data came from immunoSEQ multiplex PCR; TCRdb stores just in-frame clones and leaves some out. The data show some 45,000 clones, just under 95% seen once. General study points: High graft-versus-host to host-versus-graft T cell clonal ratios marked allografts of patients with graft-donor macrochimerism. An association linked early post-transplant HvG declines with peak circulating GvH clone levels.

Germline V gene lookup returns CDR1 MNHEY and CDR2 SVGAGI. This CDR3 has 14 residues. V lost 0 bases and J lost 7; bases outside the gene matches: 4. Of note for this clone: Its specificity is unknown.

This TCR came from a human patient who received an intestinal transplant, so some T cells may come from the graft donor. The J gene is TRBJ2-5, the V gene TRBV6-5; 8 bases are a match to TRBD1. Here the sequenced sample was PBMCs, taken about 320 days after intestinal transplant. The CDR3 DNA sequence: TGTGCCAGCAGTTACTCCAAACAGGGGGGGACCCAGTACTTC. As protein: CASSYSKQGGTQYF.